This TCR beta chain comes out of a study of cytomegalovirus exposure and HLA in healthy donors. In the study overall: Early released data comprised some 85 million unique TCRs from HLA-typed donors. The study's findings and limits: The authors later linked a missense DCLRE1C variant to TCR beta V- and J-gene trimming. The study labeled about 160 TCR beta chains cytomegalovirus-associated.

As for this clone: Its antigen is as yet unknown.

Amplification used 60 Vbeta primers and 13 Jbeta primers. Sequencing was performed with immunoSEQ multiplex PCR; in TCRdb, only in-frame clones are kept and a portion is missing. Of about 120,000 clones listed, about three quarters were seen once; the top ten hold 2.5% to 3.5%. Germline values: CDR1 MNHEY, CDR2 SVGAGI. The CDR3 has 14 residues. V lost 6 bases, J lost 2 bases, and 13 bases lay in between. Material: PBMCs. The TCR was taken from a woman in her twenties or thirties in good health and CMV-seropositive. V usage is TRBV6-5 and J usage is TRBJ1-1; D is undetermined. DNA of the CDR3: TGTGCCAGCAGAATAGCCGGGTCCAACACTGAAGCTTTCTTT. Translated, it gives CASRIAGSNTEAFF.